The sequence of this TCR beta chain was determined in a study of blood T cell repertoires in COVID-19. This CDR3 is built from 14 residues. Trimming took 4 bases from V and 4 from J; bases not matched to a gene: 3. Germline V gene data show CDR1 as SGHRS and CDR2 as YFSETQ. Profiling relied on immunoSEQ multiplex PCR, and the TCRdb table lists in-frame clones only, not all of them. The repertoire has 150,000 to 200,000 clones, around 79% of them found once; the top ten carry about 25%. Source material: peripheral blood. The chain joins TRBV5-1 to TRBJ2-4, with 9 bases fitting TRBD2. The receptor's source is a woman in her sixties or seventies with acute or convalescent COVID-19. The CDR3 loop reads CASSPTSGKNIQYF. In DNA form, the CDR3 reads TGCGCCAGCAGCCCTACTAGCGGGAAAAACATTCAGTACTTC.